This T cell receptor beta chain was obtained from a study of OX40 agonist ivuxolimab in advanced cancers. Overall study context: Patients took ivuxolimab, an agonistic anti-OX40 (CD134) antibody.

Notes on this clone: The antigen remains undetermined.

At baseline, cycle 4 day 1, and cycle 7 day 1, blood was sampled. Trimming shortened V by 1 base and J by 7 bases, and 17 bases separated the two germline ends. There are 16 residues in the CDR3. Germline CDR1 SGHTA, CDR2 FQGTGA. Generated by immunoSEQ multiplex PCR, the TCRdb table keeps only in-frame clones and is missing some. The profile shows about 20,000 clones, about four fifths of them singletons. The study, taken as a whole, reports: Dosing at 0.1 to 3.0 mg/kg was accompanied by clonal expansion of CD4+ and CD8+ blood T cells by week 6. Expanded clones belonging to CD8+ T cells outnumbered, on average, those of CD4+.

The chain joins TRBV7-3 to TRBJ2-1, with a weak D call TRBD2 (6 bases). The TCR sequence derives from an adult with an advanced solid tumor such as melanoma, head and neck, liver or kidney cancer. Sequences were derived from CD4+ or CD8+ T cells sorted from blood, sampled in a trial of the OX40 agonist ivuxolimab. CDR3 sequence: CASSLIRSGRSNEQFF. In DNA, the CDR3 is TGTGCCAGCAGCTTAATAAGGAGCGGGCGCTCTAATGAGCAGTTCTTC.